These 32 T cell receptor beta chains were all obtained from the same sample, sequenced in a study of blood T cell repertoires in COVID-19. Assay used: immunoSEQ multiplex PCR; TCRdb lists only in-frame clones, some missing. Of nearly 200,000 clones listed, around 85% are singletons. Sequenced sample: peripheral blood. All receptors derive from a woman in her sixties or seventies with acute or convalescent COVID-19.

The chain has TRBV28 and TRBJ1-2, with D maybe TRBD1 (5 bases). CDR3 length: 14 residues. V lost 5 bases to trimming and J lost 0 bases, with 10 bases between them. The germline V gene encodes CDR1 MDHEN and CDR2 SYDVKM. The CDR3 nucleotides read TGTGCCAGCAGTAAGACAGAAACTAACTATGGCTACACCTTC. Its translation is CASSKTETNYGYTF.

The V call is TRBV3-1 (or the pseudogene TRBV3-2), the J call TRBJ1-1, with D unclear. Germline V CDR1 and CDR2: LGHDT, YNNKEL (reference sequence). This CDR3 has 15 residues. V lost 4 bases to trimming and J lost 4 bases, with 16 bases between them. DNA of the CDR3: TGTGCCAGCAGCCCCACCGAGGCTGTGCGCACTGAAGCTTTCTTT. It encodes CASSPTEAVRTEAFF.

This sequence joins TRBV21-1 and TRBJ1-4; the table names TRBD1, a call not compared with the DNA. TRBV21-1 is a known pseudogene. The CDR3 has 15 amino acids. The CDR3 sequence is CASSTVANANEKLFF. CDR3 DNA: TGTGCCAGCAGCACAGTGGCAAACGCTAATGAAAAACTGTTTTTT.

The chain is built from TRBV5-1 and TRBJ1-2; D possibly corresponds to TRBD1 (5 bases). CDR1 is SGHRS and CDR2 is YFSETQ in the germline V gene. With 2 bases removed from V and 5 bases from J, the gap between germline ends came to 13 bases. The CDR3 is 14 amino acids. CDR3 region: CASSFGRAGYGYTF. CDR3 nucleotides: TGCGCCAGCAGCTTTGGCAGGGCGGGGTATGGCTACACCTTC.

This clone was recorded once. Other nucleotide sequences from this sample produce the same CDR3. The chain uses TRBV5-1 and TRBJ2-5; maybe TRBD2 (6 bases). Germline V lookup: CDR1 SGHRS, CDR2 YFSETQ. Trimming shortened V by 0 bases and J by 2 bases, and 8 bases separated the two germline ends. The CDR3 has 14 residues. The CDR3 region has the DNA TGCGCCAGCAGCTTGGGCGGGGTACAAGAGACCCAGTACTTC. Translating it yields CASSLGGVQETQYF.

This chain uses TRBV5-1 with TRBJ1-4; D uncertain. The CDR3 is 13 amino acids. Per germline, CDR1 SGHRS and CDR2 YFSETQ. V lost 0 bases and J 6 bases, leaving 6 bases between the germline ends. Here the CDR3 reads CASSLDPYEKLFF. The CDR3 nucleotides read TGCGCCAGCAGCTTGGATCCGTATGAAAAACTGTTTTTT.

This clone showed up just once. The rearrangement links TRBV5-1 to TRBJ2-3; 8 bases agree with TRBD2. CDR3 length: 16 amino acids. V lost 3 bases and J lost 2; bases outside the gene matches: 8. The V gene's germline CDR1 is SGHRS and CDR2 YFSETQ. CDR3 in amino acids: CASSSQVSGITDTQYF. The CDR3 nucleotides read TGCGCCAGCAGCTCTCAGGTTAGCGGGATCACAGATACGCAGTATTTT.

The chain couples TRBV4-1 to TRBJ2-7; D gene uncertain. CDR1 and CDR2 from the germline V gene are MGHRA and YSYEKL. Trimming cost V 0 bases and J 3 bases, with 6 bases left between them. The CDR3 consists of 13 residues. CDR3 protein: CASSQDPIYEQYF. CDR3 nucleotide sequence: TGCGCCAGCAGCCAAGATCCTATCTACGAGCAGTACTTC.

The chain uses TRBV14 and TRBJ1-1; D ambiguous. V shed 3 bases and J shed 0 bases, with 5 bases lying between them. The germline CDR1 and CDR2 sequences are SGHDN and FVKESK. CDR3 length: 13 amino acids. CDR3 nucleotides: TGTGCCAGCAGCCAGTCAGTGAACACTGAAGCTTTCTTT. This sequence encodes CASSQSVNTEAFF.

The J gene is TRBJ1-6, the V gene TRBV12-2; TRBD1, the table's D call, was not compared with the DNA. TRBV12-2 is recorded as a pseudogene. CDR3 size: 15 residues. CDR3 DNA: TGTGCAAGTCGCTTATCCAGCTCCTATAATTCACCCCTCCACTTT. Its protein is CASRLSSSYNSPLHF.

For this clone: Other DNA sequences from this sample encode an identical CDR3 as well. V and J are TRBV18 and TRBJ2-2; a possible D gene is TRBD1 (5 bases). This CDR3 is built from 14 residues. Trimming left V 2 bases short and J 1 base short, with 5 bases between. CDR1 and CDR2 from the germline V gene are KGHSH and LQKENI. The CDR3, as DNA: TGTGCCAGCTCACCAGACAGGAACACCGGGGAGCTGTTTTTT. It codes for CASSPDRNTGELFF.

This clone was picked up one time. The chain is built from TRBV19 and TRBJ2-1; possible D gene TRBD2, 7 bases. The CDR3 covers 14 residues. The V end lost 7 bases, the J end lost 2 bases, and 12 bases lay between the germline ends. CDR1 and CDR2 from the germline V gene are LNHDA and SQIVND (reference sequence). The CDR3 nucleotides are TGTGCCAGTAAGGGGGGGCTGACCTACAATGAGCAGTTCTTC. It translates to CASKGGLTYNEQFF.

The chain combines TRBV19 with TRBJ1-2, with D uncertain. CDR3 length: 17 amino acids. V was pared by 4 bases and J by 4 bases, with 22 bases between. CDR1 is LNHDA, CDR2 SQIVND, per germline (reference sequence). CDR3: CASSTLLSEIVGYGYTF. The CDR3 bases are TGTGCCAGTAGTACGTTACTGTCGGAGATTGTAGGCTATGGCTACACCTTC.

The V and J genes are TRBV24-1 and TRBJ2-4, with TRBD1 matching 10 bases. Germline trimming cut 4 bases from V and 4 bases from J; bases unmatched to any gene: 0. The CDR3 is 14 amino acids. Germline V CDR1 and CDR2: KGHDR, SFDVKD. The CDR3 nucleotides read TGTGCCACCAGTGAGGGACAGGGGAAAAACATTCAGTACTTC. It encodes CATSEGQGKNIQYF.

The chain joins TRBV7-2 to TRBJ2-7, with 15 bases matching TRBD2. J was trimmed by 0 bases and V by 5 bases; bases with no gene match: 5. Germline V gene lookup returns CDR1 SGHTA and CDR2 FQGNSA. The CDR3 runs to 17 residues. CDR3 in DNA: TGTGCCAGCAGCCCGGGACTAGCGGGAGGTCTCTCCTACGAGCAGTACTTC. This sequence encodes CASSPGLAGGLSYEQYF. The whole variable domain, filled in from reference TRBV7-2 and TRBJ2-7, reads GAGVSQSPSNKVTEKGKDVELRCDPISGHTALYWYRQSLGQGLEFLIYFQGNSAPDKSGLPSDRFSAERTGGSVSTLTIQRTQQEDSAVYLCASSPGLAGGLSYEQYFGPGTRLTVT.

This clone has just a few counts. V is TRBV19 and J is TRBJ1-5; 8 nucleotides match TRBD1. V was clipped by 7 bases and J by 4 bases; unmatched bases: 9. The CDR3 has 15 amino acids. CDR1 is LNHDA and CDR2 is SQIVND in the germline V gene (reference sequence). The CDR3 DNA sequence: TGTGCCAGTACCACAGGGGGGGTTCGGAATCAGCCCCAGCATTTT. This codes for CASTTGGVRNQPQHF.

The CDR3: CASSIWDTSGNTIYF. CDR3 DNA: TGTGCCAGTAGTATATGGGACACCTCTGGAAACACCATATATTTT. The rearrangement links TRBV19 to TRBJ1-3, with a tentative D call TRBD1 (6 bases). This CDR3 is 15 amino acids long. Trimming shortened V by 2 bases and J by 0 bases, and 8 bases separated the two germline ends. Germline V gene data show CDR1 as LNHDA and CDR2 as SQIVND (reference sequence).

The DNA of the CDR3 is TGTGCCAGCAGCTTAGCAGGACTTAGCTACGAGCAGTACTTC. This encodes CASSLAGLSYEQYF. This chain joins TRBV7-2 and TRBJ2-7; TRBD2 is a possible D gene (5 bases). Trimming left V 0 bases short and J 3 bases short, with 9 bases between. This CDR3 spans 14 amino acids. Germline V CDR1 and CDR2: SGHTA, FQGNSA.

Comment on this clone: The same CDR3 is also encoded by other DNA sequences in this sample. The CDR3 DNA reads as TGTGCCAGTAGTCCTGGACAGGGGGGACAGCCCCAGCATTTT. This translates into CASSPGQGGQPQHF. The chain uses TRBV19 and TRBJ1-5; TRBD1 agrees at 10 bases. Germline V gene lookup returns CDR1 LNHDA and CDR2 SQIVND (reference sequence). The CDR3 runs to 14 residues. V shed 5 bases, J shed 7 bases, and the junction held 5 bases outside the gene matches. The full variable domain, completed using reference TRBV19 and TRBJ1-5, is DGGITQSPKYLFRKEGQNVTLSCEQNLNHDAMYWYRQDPGQGLRLIYYSQIVNDFQKGDIAEGYSVSREKKESFPLTVTSAQKNPTAFYLCASSPGQGGQPQHFGDGTRLSIL.

V is TRBV2 and J is TRBJ1-2, with D unresolved. V was cut by 5 bases and J by 2 bases, with 12 bases left in between. The CDR3 runs to 14 residues. CDR1 SNHLY and CDR2 FYNNEI come from the germline V gene. The CDR3 bases are TGTGCCAGCAGTATTGGACGGGAAAACTATGGCTACACCTTC. Protein sequence: CASSIGRENYGYTF.

CDR3 residues: CASSLEGQSSYNEQFF. CDR3 nucleotides: TGTGCCAGCAGCTTAGAGGGACAGAGCTCCTACAATGAGCAGTTCTTC. This chain joins TRBV11-2 and TRBJ2-1, with TRBD1 identical over 7 bases. With 0 bases clipped from V and 0 bases from J, the junction kept 2 bases outside the gene matches. The CDR3 loop spans 16 amino acids. Germline V CDR1 and CDR2: SGHAT, FQNNGV. The full variable domain, its missing parts supplied by reference TRBV11-2 and TRBJ2-1, is EAGVAQSPRYKIIEKRQSVAFWCNPISGHATLYWYQQILGQGPKLLIQFQNNGVVDDSQLPKDRFSAERLKGVDSTLKIQPAKLEDSAVYLCASSLEGQSSYNEQFFGPGTRLTVL.

The chain links TRBV11-2 to TRBJ1-2, with 7 bases fitting TRBD1. The CDR3 contains 12 residues. Germline loops: CDR1 SGHAT, CDR2 FQNNGV. V shed 2 bases, J shed 7 bases, and the junction held 1 base outside the gene matches. CDR3 coding DNA: TGTGCCAGCAGCTTAAACAGGGGTGGCTACACCTTC. This codes for CASSLNRGGYTF.

The chain uses TRBV11-3 and TRBJ2-3, with D possibly matching TRBD2 (6 bases). Germline CDR1 is SGHNT and CDR2 is YENEEA. Deletions cut 3 bases from V and 5 bases from J, with 12 bases between. The length of the CDR3 is 14 residues. The DNA for the CDR3 is TGTGCCAGCAGCTTCTGGGGGGATAAAGATACGCAGTATTTT. As protein: CASSFWGDKDTQYF. The whole variable domain, remainder taken from reference TRBV11-3 and TRBJ2-3, is EAGVVQSPRYKIIEKKQPVAFWCNPISGHNTLYWYLQNLGQGPELLIRYENEEAVDDSQLPKDRFSAERLKGVDSTLKIQPAELGDSAVYLCASSFWGDKDTQYFGPGTRLTVL.

This chain uses TRBV5-6 with TRBJ1-2; D call uncertain. Germline V gene data show CDR1 as SGHDT and CDR2 as YYEEEE. The CDR3 sequence is 13 residues long. V was pared by 0 bases and J by 8 bases, with 11 bases between. The CDR3 DNA reads TGTGCCAGCAGCTTGGGGCAGCGATGGGGCTACACCTTC. It yields the protein CASSLGQRWGYTF.

This chain uses TRBV3-1 (or the pseudogene TRBV3-2) with TRBJ2-7; perhaps TRBD2 as D (6 bases). The V gene's germline CDR1 is LGHDT and CDR2 YNNKEL (reference sequence). The CDR3 consists of 12 residues. V was clipped by 4 bases and J by 3 bases, with 7 bases between them. The CDR3 DNA is TGTGCCAGCAGCCTGGGACTCTACGAGCAGTACTTC. Translating it yields CASSLGLYEQYF.

V gene TRBV7-9 combines with J gene TRBJ2-3, with 8 bases that match TRBD2. This CDR3 is 15 amino acids long. CDR1 SEHNR and CDR2 FQNEAQ come from the germline V gene (reference sequence). The V segment lost 4 bases and the J segment 2 bases; nucleotides outside the gene matches: 5. The CDR3 spells CASSSAGGVTDTQYF. In DNA, the CDR3 is TGTGCCAGCAGCTCTGCGGGGGGAGTCACAGATACGCAGTATTTT.

The chain combines TRBV5-1 with TRBJ1-2, with 7 positions matching TRBD1. This CDR3 region has 14 residues. Germline CDR1 reads SGHRS; CDR2 reads YFSETQ. Losses at the gene ends were 0 bases for V and 8 bases for J; bases not matched to a gene: 7. The CDR3 reads CASSLGPDRDGYTF. The CDR3 coding sequence is TGCGCCAGCAGCTTGGGACCCGACAGGGACGGCTACACCTTC. Combining the CDR3 with reference TRBV5-1 and TRBJ1-2 gives the whole variable domain KAGVTQTPRYLIKTRGQQVTLSCSPISGHRSVSWYQQTPGQGLQFLFEYFSETQRNKGNFPGRFSGRQFSNSRSEMNVSTLELGDSALYLCASSLGPDRDGYTFGSGTRLTVV.

The gene calls are TRBV6-5 and TRBJ2-7; TRBD1 aligns across 8 bases. CDR1 and CDR2 from the germline V gene are MNHEY and SVGAGI. V trimming: 2 bases; J trimming: 3 bases; junction bases outside the gene matches: 6. The CDR3 consists of 15 residues. The CDR3 DNA reads as TGTGCCAGCAGTTACGCCCGGACAGGGCTCTACGAGCAGTACTTC. It yields the protein CASSYARTGLYEQYF.

The chain employs TRBV28 and TRBJ1-6; 8 bases align to TRBD1. The CDR3 covers 15 residues. The V segment lost 7 bases and the J segment 6 bases; nucleotides outside the gene matches: 8. The germline gives CDR1 MDHEN, CDR2 SYDVKM. The CDR3 nucleotides read TGTGCCAGCAATCCTACAGGGGGAGGTAATTCACCCCTCCACTTT. It translates to CASNPTGGGNSPLHF.

This clone was seen once. This chain uses TRBV7-2 with TRBJ2-7; 7 positions match TRBD2. The V and J ends lost 1 base and 6 bases, in that order; junction bases with no gene match: 9. Germline loops: CDR1 SGHTA, CDR2 FQGNSA. The CDR3 has 15 residues. This chain's CDR3 is CASSLGGGRVREQYF. The CDR3 region has the DNA TGTGCCAGCAGCTTAGGGGGCGGGAGAGTCCGCGAGCAGTACTTC.

V and J are TRBV19 and TRBJ1-2, with 9 positions matching TRBD1. Germline CDR1 reads LNHDA; CDR2 reads SQIVND (reference sequence). Unmatched junction bases numbered 3, after V lost 6 bases and J lost 7 bases. The CDR3 extends over 12 amino acids. In nucleotides, the CDR3 is TGTGCCAGTAGGGGGACAGGGAGTGGCTACACCTTC. Translating gives CASRGTGSGYTF. The complete variable domain, with remaining parts taken from reference TRBV19 and TRBJ1-2, reads DGGITQSPKYLFRKEGQNVTLSCEQNLNHDAMYWYRQDPGQGLRLIYYSQIVNDFQKGDIAEGYSVSREKKESFPLTVTSAQKNPTAFYLCASRGTGSGYTFGSGTRLTVV.

The J gene is TRBJ1-1, the V gene TRBV19; D perhaps matches TRBD1 (6 bases). Germline V gene sequence: CDR1 LNHDA, CDR2 SQIVND (reference sequence). The ends were cut back, 6 bases at V and 6 bases at J, with 11 bases in the middle. This CDR3 region has 12 residues. CDR3 region: CASRTTGAEAFF. The DNA for the CDR3 is TGTGCCAGTAGGACGACAGGCGCTGAAGCTTTCTTT.